The 7 T cell receptor beta chains given below trace back to one sample, sequenced in a study of blood T cell repertoires in COVID-19. Assay used: immunoSEQ multiplex PCR; TCRdb lists only in-frame clones, some missing. The sample shows roughly 30,000 clones, 75% to 85% of them seen only once. Sequencing used peripheral blood. The origin of the receptors is a human donor in a cohort sampled during active COVID-19.

The V and J genes are TRBV2 and TRBJ1-4; D is unresolved. Germline-derived CDR1 and CDR2 are SNHLY and FYNNEI. CDR3 length: 15 residues. V was clipped by 7 bases and J by 0 bases, with 12 bases between them. DNA for the CDR3: TGTGCCAGCAAAAAGGCGGGCGCAACTAATGAAAAACTGTTTTTT. Its protein product is CASKKAGATNEKLFF.

The J gene is TRBJ1-5, the V gene TRBV5-6; tentative D call: TRBD1 (6 bases). CDR1 and CDR2 (germline): SGHDT, YYEEEE. The CDR3 loop spans 14 amino acids. V was trimmed by 6 bases and J by 2 bases, leaving 12 bases between them. Here the CDR3 reads CASNQQGGNQPQHF. The CDR3 bases are TGTGCCAGCAACCAACAGGGTGGCAATCAGCCCCAGCATTTT.

The chain has TRBV6-6 and TRBJ2-1; TRBD2 matches 8 bases. V was pared by 10 bases and J by 6 bases, with 11 bases of the junction left unmatched. CDR1 MNHNY and CDR2 SVGAGI come from the germline V gene (reference sequence). The CDR3 runs to 14 residues. The CDR3 sequence: CATIAGGVPNEQFF. Written as DNA, the CDR3 is TGTGCCACGATCGCGGGGGGAGTTCCCAATGAGCAGTTCTTC.

The chain couples TRBV11-1 to TRBJ2-3; 9 positions agree with TRBD2. Germline trimming cut 6 bases from V and 5 bases from J; bases unmatched to any gene: 9. This CDR3 is 15 amino acids long. The germline gives CDR1 SGHAT, CDR2 FQDESV (reference sequence). The CDR3 DNA reads as TGTGCCAGCAGACCGGCGGGGGGGCGAGAAGATACGCAGTATTTT. The encoded protein is CASRPAGGREDTQYF. Full variable domain (outside the CDR3, taken from reference TRBV11-1 and TRBJ2-3): EAEVAQSPRYKITEKSQAVAFWCDPISGHATLYWYRQILGQGPELLVQFQDESVVDDSQLPKDRFSAERLKGVDSTLKIQPAELGDSAMYLCASRPAGGREDTQYFGPGTRLTVL.

J is TRBJ2-7 and V is TRBV14; no clear D gene. Trimming left V 4 bases short and J 8 bases short, with 12 bases between. The CDR3 extends over 12 amino acids. Germline CDR1 and CDR2: SGHDN and FVKESK. The chain's CDR3 is CASSPLPPQQYF. CDR3 nucleotide sequence: TGTGCCAGCAGCCCCCTTCCCCCTCAGCAGTACTTC.

The chain employs TRBV28 and TRBJ1-1; D call uncertain. V lost 8 bases and J 4 bases, leaving 17 bases between the germline ends. Germline assignment: CDR1 MDHEN and CDR2 SYDVKM. The CDR3 is 14 amino acids. CDR3 nucleotide sequence: TGTGCCAGCGACGACTGGGAGTCGGGCACTGAAGCTTTCTTT. Amino acids: CASDDWESGTEAFF.

This chain connects TRBV28 to TRBJ2-7; D is possibly TRBD2 (6 bases). The CDR3 is made up of 13 amino acids. Germline CDR1 MDHEN, CDR2 SYDVKM. V was shortened by 7 bases and J by 0 bases, with 10 bases between the two germline ends. CDR3 in amino acids: CASKAGSSYEQYF. The CDR3 DNA sequence: TGTGCCAGCAAGGCGGGGAGCTCCTACGAGCAGTACTTC.